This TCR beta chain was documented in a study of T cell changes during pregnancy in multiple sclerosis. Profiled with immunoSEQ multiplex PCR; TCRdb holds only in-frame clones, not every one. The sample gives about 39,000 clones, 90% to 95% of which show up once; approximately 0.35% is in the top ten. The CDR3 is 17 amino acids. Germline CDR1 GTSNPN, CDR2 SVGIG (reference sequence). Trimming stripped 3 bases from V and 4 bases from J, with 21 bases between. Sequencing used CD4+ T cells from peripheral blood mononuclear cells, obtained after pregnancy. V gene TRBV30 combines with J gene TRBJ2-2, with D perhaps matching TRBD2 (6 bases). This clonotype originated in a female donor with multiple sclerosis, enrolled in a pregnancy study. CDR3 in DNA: TGTGCCTGGAGGGCGGGACGGATGGTGGGGACCACCGGGGAGCTGTTTTTT. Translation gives CAWRAGRMVGTTGELFF.